This T cell receptor beta chain was found in a study of blood T cell repertoires in COVID-19. Study context: Sources were T cells, B-cell-depleted T cells, or PBMCs; the material itself was cDNA or gDNA.

Germline CDR1 LNHDA, CDR2 SQIVND (reference sequence). This CDR3 is 14 amino acids long. The V and J ends lost 5 bases and 2 bases respectively, with 13 bases between them. In the original processing: Scientists estimated how many nucleated cells there were by amplifying reference gene primers. The method was immunoSEQ multiplex PCR; TCRdb's version includes in-frame clones alone and lacks a portion of them. The DNA gave D and trimming, while V, J and clone size come from that table. The repertoire consists of approximately 240,000 clones, with roughly 91% occurring once and the leading ten covering approximately 0.8%.

This chain links TRBV19 with TRBJ2-7; unclear D gene. This TCR derives from a man aged 25-45 years with COVID-19, enrolled during active disease. Sequenced material: peripheral blood. CDR3 bases: TGTGCCAGTAGTGTACTTCTAGGCCCCTACGAGCAGTACTTC. Translated: CASSVLLGPYEQYF.